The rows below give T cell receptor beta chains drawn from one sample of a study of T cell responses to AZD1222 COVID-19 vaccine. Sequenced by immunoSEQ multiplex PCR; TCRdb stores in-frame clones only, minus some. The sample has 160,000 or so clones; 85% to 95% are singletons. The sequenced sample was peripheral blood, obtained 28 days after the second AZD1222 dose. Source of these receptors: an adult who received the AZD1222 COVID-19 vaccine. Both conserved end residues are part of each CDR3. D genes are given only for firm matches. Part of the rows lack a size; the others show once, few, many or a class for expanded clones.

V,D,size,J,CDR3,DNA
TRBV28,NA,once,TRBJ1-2,CASSLGLGTHYGYTF,TGTGCCAGCAGTTTAGGGTTGGGGACGCATTATGGCTACACCTTC
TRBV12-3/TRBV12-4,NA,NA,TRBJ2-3,CASLSTDTQYF,TGTGCCAGTTTGAGCACAGATACGCAGTATTTT
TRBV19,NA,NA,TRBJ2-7,CASSNRFKGNYEQYF,TGTGCCAGTAGCAACAGGTTTAAGGGCAACTACGAGCAGTACTTC
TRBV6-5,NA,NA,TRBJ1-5,CASSTDGWGNQPQHF,TGTGCCAGCAGTACGGACGGGTGGGGAAATCAGCCCCAGCATTTT
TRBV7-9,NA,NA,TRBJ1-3,CASSLALRGLSSGNTIYF,TGTGCCAGCAGCTTAGCCCTTCGGGGGCTCTCTTCTGGAAACACCATATATTTT
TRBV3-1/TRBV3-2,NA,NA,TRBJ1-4,CASSQGPLREKLFF,TGTGCCAGCAGCCAAGGGCCTTTACGTGAAAAACTGTTTTTT
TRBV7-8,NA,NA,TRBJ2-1,CASSPTRPGRGGAYNEQFF,TGTGCCAGCAGCCCCACCCGCCCAGGGAGGGGGGGGGCATACAATGAGCAGTTCTTC
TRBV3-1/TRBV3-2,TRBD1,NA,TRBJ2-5,CASSRNAMGQAQETQYF,TGTGCCAGCAGCCGCAACGCGATGGGACAGGCTCAAGAGACCCAGTACTTC
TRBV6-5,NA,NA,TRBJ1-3,CASSYSGGPGNTIYF,TGTGCCAGCAGTTACTCCGGGGGTCCAGGAAACACCATATATTTT
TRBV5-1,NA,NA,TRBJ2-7,CASSLVSGSYEQYF,TGCGCCAGCAGCTTGGTTAGTGGGTCGTACGAGCAGTACTTC
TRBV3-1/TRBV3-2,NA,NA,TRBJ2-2,CASSHGELFF,TGTGCCAGCAGCCACGGGGAGCTGTTTTTT
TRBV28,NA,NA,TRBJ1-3,CASSPRGSLLLSGNTIYF,TGTGCCAGCAGTCCTCGGGGCAGCCTCCTGCTCTCTGGAAACACCATATATTTT